The T cell receptor (beta chain) under discussion was sequenced for a study of T-cell reconstitution after alpha-beta-depleted transplantation in children. Unique molecular identifiers featured in how the TCRbeta library was prepared. TCRdb passed the PCR reads through MiXCR, listing each CDR3 protein once. Of 190,000 or so distinct CDR3 sequences listed, about 6.8% are singletons. This clonotype was seen at least ten times. This CDR3 is 10 amino acids long. Germline V gene lookup returns CDR1 SNHLY and CDR2 FYNNEI. V was shortened by 10 bases and J by 8 bases, with 9 bases between the two germline ends.

This sample comprised PBMCs from the stem cell graft donor, obtained from the stem cell graft. The rearrangement uses TRBV2 and TRBJ2-1, with D tentatively TRBD1 (6 bases). This TCR was recovered from a human donor who donated a stem cell graft to a child with Wiskott-Aldrich syndrome. CDR3 nucleotide sequence: TGTGCCATACAGGGCGATGAGCAGTTCTTC. This gives the protein CAIQGDEQFF.